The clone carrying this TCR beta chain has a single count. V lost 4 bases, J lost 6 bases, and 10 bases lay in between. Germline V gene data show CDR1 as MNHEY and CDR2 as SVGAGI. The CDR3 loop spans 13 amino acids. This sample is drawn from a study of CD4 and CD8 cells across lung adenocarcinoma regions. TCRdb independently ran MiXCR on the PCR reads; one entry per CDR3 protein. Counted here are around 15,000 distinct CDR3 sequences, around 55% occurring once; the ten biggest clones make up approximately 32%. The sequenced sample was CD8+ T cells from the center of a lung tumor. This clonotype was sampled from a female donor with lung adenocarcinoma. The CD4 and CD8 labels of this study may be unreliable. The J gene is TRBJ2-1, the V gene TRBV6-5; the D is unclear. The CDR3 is CASSSPSSNEQFF. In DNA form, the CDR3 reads TGTGCCAGCAGTTCGCCTAGTAGCAATGAGCAGTTCTTC.